This passage covers 20 T cell receptor beta chains from one sample sequenced in a study of blood T cell repertoires in COVID-19. Produced via immunoSEQ multiplex PCR; TCRdb's table is partial and in-frame only. The table lists around 250,000 clones, approximately 80% of them singletons, with around 3.3% in the top ten. The sequenced sample consisted of peripheral blood. The receptors originated from a woman aged 18-29 years with acute or convalescent COVID-19.

V and J are TRBV7-2 and TRBJ2-5; 8 bases line up with TRBD2. The CDR3 totals 17 residues. Trimming at V came to 3 bases and at J to 5 bases, leaving 14 bases not matched to a gene. Germline V lookup: CDR1 SGHTA, CDR2 FQGNSA. The CDR3 spells CASSFLTGGRISETQYF. CDR3 DNA: TGTGCCAGCAGCTTCCTAACGGGAGGGCGCATTAGTGAGACCCAGTACTTC.

This chain joins TRBV7-2 and TRBJ2-1; possibly TRBD1 for D (6 bases). This CDR3 spans 13 amino acids. Trimming removed 1 base at V and 10 bases at J, with 11 bases between. The germline V gene has CDR1 SGHTA and CDR2 FQGNSA. Here the CDR3 DNA reads TGTGCCAGCAGCTTAGACCCCGGACAGGAGCAGTTCTTC. Translated: CASSLDPGQEQFF.

Here the CDR3 reads CASSLRLAAYNEQFF. The CDR3 bases are TGTGCCAGCAGCTTGCGGCTAGCTGCCTACAATGAGCAGTTCTTC. The J gene is TRBJ2-1, the V gene TRBV7-3, with a tentative D call TRBD2 (5 bases). This CDR3 is built from 15 residues. V was clipped by 3 bases and J by 2 bases, with 11 bases between them. The germline V gene has CDR1 SGHTA and CDR2 FQGTGA.

This chain uses TRBV28 with TRBJ2-1; 12 bases match TRBD2. Germline CDR1 MDHEN, CDR2 SYDVKM. CDR3 length: 16 amino acids. Trimming removed 6 bases from V and 3 bases from J; junction bases left unmatched: 6. The CDR3 sequence is CASSLLAGGVYNEQFF. The CDR3 DNA follows: TGTGCCAGCAGCCTCCTAGCGGGAGGGGTCTACAATGAGCAGTTCTTC.

This rearrangement joins TRBV30 to TRBJ2-1; 9 bases fit TRBD2. CDR3 length: 14 amino acids. After removal of 3 bases from V and 4 bases from J, the junction contained 4 bases not matched to a gene. Germline lookup yields CDR1 GTSNPN and CDR2 SVGIG (reference sequence). The CDR3, as DNA: TGTGCCTGGAGCGGCGGGAGGGGATACAATGAGCAGTTCTTC. Translation: CAWSGGRGYNEQFF.

The chain has TRBV25-1 and TRBJ1-5; possible D gene TRBD1, 6 bases. Per germline, CDR1 MGHDK and CDR2 SYGVNS. V lost 5 bases to trimming and J lost 3 bases, with 11 bases between them. This CDR3 spans 14 amino acids. The CDR3 DNA sequence: TGTGCCAGCAGTCTCCGACAGGTCAATCAGCCCCAGCATTTT. Its translation is CASSLRQVNQPQHF. Looking up the rest from reference TRBV25-1 and TRBJ1-5 gives the full variable domain: EADIYQTPRYLVIGTGKKITLECSQTMGHDKMYWYQQDPGMELHLIHYSYGVNSTEKGDLSSESTVSRIRTEHFPLTLESARPSHTSQYLCASSLRQVNQPQHFGDGTRLSIL.

CDR3 bases: TGTGCCAGCAGCTTAGCCGGTGGGAACACTGAAGCTTTCTTT. Translated, it gives CASSLAGGNTEAFF. The rearrangement joins TRBV11-2 to TRBJ1-1, with D unresolved. Germline CDR1 is SGHAT and CDR2 is FQNNGV. The CDR3 is 14 amino acids. V lost 1 base, J lost 1 base, and 7 bases lay in between.

This clone was observed a handful of times. The rearrangement uses TRBV7-9 and TRBJ1-4; the D is unclear. V lost 0 bases, J lost 14 bases, and 22 bases lay in between. Germline V gene sequence: CDR1 SEHNR, CDR2 FQNEAQ (reference sequence). The CDR3 spans 16 residues. CDR3 protein: CASSLAGSRGNGKLFF. CDR3 DNA: TGTGCCAGCAGCTTAGCCGGCTCCCGAGGGAATGGGAAGCTGTTTTTT. The variable domain in full, with the rest retrieved from reference TRBV7-9 and TRBJ1-4, is DTGVSQNPRHKITKRGQNVTFRCDPISEHNRLYWYRQTLGQGPEFLTYFQNEAQLEKSRLLSDRFSAERPKGSFSTLEIQRTEQGDSAMYLCASSLAGSRGNGKLFFGSGTQLSVL.

The chain uses TRBV5-6 and TRBJ2-3; perhaps TRBD2 as D (6 bases). V lost 4 bases, J lost 5 bases, and 8 bases lay in between. CDR1 and CDR2 from the germline V gene are SGHDT and YYEEEE. The length of the CDR3 is 12 residues. The DNA for the CDR3 is TGTGCCAGCAGCGGGACTGGAGATACGCAGTATTTT. This gives the protein CASSGTGDTQYF.

The chain combines TRBV27 with TRBJ2-4; 9 bases are shared with TRBD2. Germline V CDR1 and CDR2: MNHEY, SMNVEV (reference sequence). The CDR3 totals 15 residues. With V trimmed by 5 bases and J by 5 bases, 7 bases remained unmatched. CDR3 nucleotide sequence: TGTGCCAGCAGTGGAGCGGGAGGCCAGGAAAACATTCAGTACTTC. Its translation: CASSGAGGQENIQYF.

The CDR3 region is CASSPRDTGTGELFF. In DNA form, the CDR3 reads TGTGCCAGCAGCCCCCGGGACACAGGCACCGGGGAGCTGTTTTTT. V and J are TRBV7-2 and TRBJ2-2; a weak D match, TRBD1 (6 bases). CDR1 is SGHTA and CDR2 is FQGNSA in the germline V gene. CDR3 length: 15 residues. The ends were cut back, 5 bases at V and 4 bases at J, with 14 bases in the middle.

This chain links TRBV28 with TRBJ1-5, with a possible D match to TRBD1 (6 bases). This CDR3 contains 17 residues. CDR1 is MDHEN, CDR2 SYDVKM, per germline. V was shortened by 1 base and J by 0 bases, with 13 bases between the two germline ends. The CDR3 spells CASSLSAGVDSNQPQHF. In DNA, the CDR3 is TGTGCCAGCAGTTTATCCGCAGGGGTTGATAGCAATCAGCCCCAGCATTTT.

The rearrangement joins TRBV19 to TRBJ2-7; 7 bases map to TRBD2. The J segment lost 1 base and the V segment lost 3 bases, leaving 9 bases of the junction unmatched. The CDR3 has 16 residues. Germline V gene sequence: CDR1 LNHDA, CDR2 SQIVND (reference sequence). The CDR3 here is CASSIGAGEGSYEQYF. CDR3 sequence (DNA): TGTGCCAGTAGTATCGGGGCGGGAGAGGGTTCCTACGAGCAGTACTTC.

The chain recombines TRBV6-5 with TRBJ1-6, with TRBD1 as a possible D gene (5 bases). This CDR3 comprises 16 residues. Deletions cut 2 bases from V and 8 bases from J, with 16 bases between. Germline V gene lookup returns CDR1 MNHEY and CDR2 SVGAGI. CDR3 sequence reads: CASSYQPPGGDSPLHF. DNA of the CDR3: TGTGCCAGCAGTTACCAACCCCCGGGGGGAGATTCACCCCTCCACTTT.

The V and J genes are TRBV28 and TRBJ2-2, with 10 bases lining up with TRBD1. Germline V lookup: CDR1 MDHEN, CDR2 SYDVKM. V shed 5 bases and J 0 bases; nucleotides not matched to a gene: 3. CDR3 size: 16 residues. The CDR3 nucleotides are TGTGCCAGCAGTCTCGGACAGGGGGCGAACACCGGGGAGCTGTTTTTT. It specifies CASSLGQGANTGELFF.

CDR3 nucleotides: TGTGCCAGCAGCTTAGGGGACCGACAGGGGAAGAATTACGAGCAGTACTTC. Its translation is CASSLGDRQGKNYEQYF. The chain recombines TRBV7-9 with TRBJ2-7; 8 nucleotides match TRBD1. The trim removed 1 base at V and 4 bases at J, leaving 12 bases unmatched. The CDR3 loop spans 17 amino acids. CDR1 and CDR2 from the germline V gene are SEHNR and FQNEAQ (reference sequence).

The chain links TRBV28 to TRBJ1-1, with a tentative D call TRBD1 (6 bases). This CDR3 is built from 14 residues. With 6 bases removed from V and 0 bases from J, the gap between germline ends came to 11 bases. The V gene's germline CDR1 is MDHEN and CDR2 SYDVKM. CDR3 bases: TGTGCCAGCAGCGATGGACAGTTGAACACTGAAGCTTTCTTT. Its translation: CASSDGQLNTEAFF.

The chain couples TRBV7-2 to TRBJ1-2, with no clear D. The germline gives CDR1 SGHTA, CDR2 FQGNSA. V dropped 7 bases and J dropped 0 bases, with 12 bases sitting between them. The CDR3 is 14 amino acids. CDR3 DNA sequence: TGTGCCAGCACCGACACGATAACTAACTATGGCTACACCTTC. It yields the protein CASTDTITNYGYTF.

The chain couples TRBV30 to TRBJ1-3, with D possibly TRBD1 on 6 matching bases. V was clipped by 7 bases and J by 2 bases, with 15 bases between them. This CDR3 comprises 14 residues. CDR1 is GTSNPN and CDR2 is SVGIG in the germline V gene (reference sequence). CDR3 DNA: TGTGCCTCGGACAGTATCGGCCCTGGAAACACCATATATTTT. Translating gives CASDSIGPGNTIYF.

The chain has TRBV30 and TRBJ2-5, with D maybe TRBD2 (6 bases). The ends were cut back, 0 bases at V and 1 base at J, with 6 bases in the middle. Germline V gene sequence: CDR1 GTSNPN, CDR2 SVGIG (reference sequence). The CDR3 is 13 residues long. The CDR3 sequence is CAWSVLAQETQYF. CDR3 sequence (DNA): TGTGCCTGGAGTGTACTAGCCCAAGAGACCCAGTACTTC.